This T cell receptor (beta chain) was captured by sequencing in a study of T cell repertoires in cytomegalovirus infection (dated by TCRdb to about 2019). Background for the entire study: Peptide stimulations targeted recently identified HLA-C-restricted CMV epitopes, whose presentation resists viral immunomodulation, together with well-studied HLA-B-restricted epitopes. Donor HLA type was relevant to the analysis, as public TCR beta signatures indicated carriage of CMV infection together with the matching HLA type.

What the work shows at the level of the full study, not this receptor alone: Cumulative frequency of public TCR beta family members discriminated carriers of CMV infection plus the relevant HLA type in this cohort and an independent roughly 330-donor cohort. The ex vivo response was dominated by HLA-C-restricted CMV-specific TCR beta clonotypes, and the single most frequent clonotype in two of eight donors was supplied by these HLA-C-restricted clonotypes.

The sample's treatment or condition label, in plain terms: in vitro stimulation with specific CMV peptide epitopes to enrich CMV-specific T cells. About this clonotype: Its antigen remains undetermined. No clone much larger than this one lies a single base away; base qualities are absent.

Instrument used: Illumina HiSeq 1500. TCRdb's own reprocessing of the public reads used fastp at Q25 and MiXCR and kept productive beta chains. Under each unique CDR3 protein, matching rows form one entry showing the most common genes and DNA. The sample table lists more than 95,000 distinct CDR3 sequences, around 32% of them with a count of one. Under 65% of the sample is held by the ten biggest clonotypes. Sequencing was performed on CD8+ T cells from cultured PBMCs, taken from culture after CMV antigen stimulation. The source of this sequence is a human donor in good health (CMV status not recorded). Some clones in this sample may be carry-over from other donors' samples.

The CDR3 protein is CASSSSQGPLGFPYEQYF. The DNA sequence is TGTGCCAGCAGTTCATCACAGGGGCCGCTCGGGTTCCCCTACGAGCAGTACTTC. The rearrangement combines TRBV27 with TRBJ2-7, with 7 bases aligning to TRBD1. The germline V gene (reference sequence) sets CDR1 to MNHEY and CDR2 to SMNVEV. Trimming accounts for 4 bases at V and 2 bases at J, while the number of junction bases matched to no gene is 17. There are 18 amino acids in the CDR3, from cysteine to phenylalanine inclusive. Solely the CDR3 DNA is kept, with 54 bases framed from the first base.